This T cell receptor beta chain was sequenced for a study of cytomegalovirus exposure and HLA in healthy donors. J gave up 5 bases and V 6 bases, and 12 bases lay outside the gene matches. CDR3 length: 15 residues. Per germline, CDR1 MNHEY and CDR2 SVGAGI. Use of 60 Vbeta and 13 Jbeta primers characterized the PCR. Method: immunoSEQ multiplex PCR; TCRdb's copy keeps in-frame clones and lacks some. The table lists approximately 92,000 clones, around 86% of them singletons. Sequencing was carried out using PBMCs. The rearrangement joins TRBV6-5 to TRBJ2-7; 8 bases are shared with TRBD2. This sequence originates from a woman in her 70s in good health and CMV-seropositive. The CDR3 spells CASSIIIGTSHEQYF. The DNA of the CDR3 is TGTGCCAGCAGCATCATAATAGGGACTAGTCACGAGCAGTACTTC.